The sequence of this TCR beta chain was determined in a study of blood T cell repertoires in COVID-19. Trimming left V 3 bases short and J 4 bases short, with 8 bases between. The CDR3 covers 13 residues. Germline values: CDR1 KGHSH, CDR2 LQKENI. Assay: immunoSEQ multiplex PCR; the TCRdb copy retains only in-frame clones and omits some. The table includes about 380,000 clones, more than 75% detected once. V is TRBV18 and J is TRBJ2-3, with a possible D match to TRBD1 (5 bases). The sequenced sample was PBMCs or T cells enriched from blood (not recorded which). The TCR comes from a woman between 18 and 29 years old who had recovered from COVID-19. The CDR3 region has the DNA TGTGCCAGCTCACCGACAGTGGCAGATACGCAGTATTTT. It encodes CASSPTVADTQYF.